The present TCR beta chain was sequenced within a study of T cells in Graves' hyperthyroidism and ophthalmopathy (dated by TCRdb to between 2017 and 2020). Study-level background: Peripheral blood samples were taken at the time of initial diagnosis, prior to any treatment. The approximately 98 discovery patients were randomly divided into training and test sets at a 7:3 ratio. Following sampling, methimazole starting at 30 mg daily was given to hyperthyroidism patients, and high-dose intravenous methylprednisolone was given to ophthalmopathy patients. In over five Graves' hyperthyroidism patients, the study also compared T-cell repertoires from thyroid tissue with T-cell repertoires from blood. To identify distinguishing TCR V-J signatures, a discovery cohort of around 100 patients was used, comprising 43 with Graves' ophthalmopathy and around 60 with stable Graves' hyperthyroidism. TCR Vbeta CDR3 sequencing of roughly 140 peripheral blood samples (roughly 41 ophthalmopathy, approximately 80 hyperthyroidism and approximately 17 progressor patients) is reported in the paper. Whether ophthalmopathy could be predicted prospectively was tested in an independent validation cohort made up of about 18 hyperthyroidism patients plus 17 patients who later progressed to ophthalmopathy. Results and caveats for the whole study, not just this receptor: Ophthalmopathy was separated from stable hyperthyroidism by a 13 V-J signature model, with around 90% sensitivity and about 81% specificity obtained in cross-validation and 80%/75% obtained in testing. Blood samples also contained most of the expanded thyroid clonotypes (frequency above 0.001), which suggests that blood repertoires may reflect thyroid immune responses. In validation, the model predicted progression to ophthalmopathy with 60% to 71% sensitivity and 72.22% specificity, a median of approximately 6.7 months before onset. Sample size was not statistically predetermined, and investigators were not blinded to group allocation.

Amplification of TCR beta CDR3 regions was carried out from RNA transcripts. A first-round RT-PCR of the TCR CDR3 used the HTBI primer set with the Qiagen OneStep RT-PCR kit. Libraries were constructed in a second round of multiplex PCR, after which size selection and purification were performed. Libraries were sequenced paired-end with 100 bp reads on an Illumina HiSeq2000. Per the source publication's procedure: SOAPnuke was used to process the raw data, removing reads that contained adapters or uncalled bases, had a mean Phred below 15, or lacked an exact match to the constant primer or identifier. High-quality paired reads were merged using COPE v1.2.5, and each unique nucleotide sequence was defined as a clonotype. MiTCR v1.1 was used to align clonotypes to the IMGT TRBV, TRBD and TRBJ reference segments. The analysis was restricted to V-J combinations with a frequency above 0.0001, which together covered about 99% of the repertoires. The TCS score was defined as F50 (clonal expansion) divided by E x V (chaos), with BLOSUM62-based TCRdist calculated between CDR3 peptides within each V-J. Welch's t-statistics and random forest reduced just over 500 V-J features to about 12, which were used in a naive Bayes classifier (R e1071). TCRdb passed the public sequencing reads through fastp at Q25 and MiXCR, retaining productive beta sequences. Each CDR3 protein gets just one entry, which takes the most common genes and DNA from the rows behind it. TCRdb assigned the V and J calls; the authors' analysis was not used. Here the sample has approximately 640,000 distinct CDR3 sequences; around 16% occur a single time. The top ten clonotypes cover over 3.5% of the sample.

The germline V gene (reference sequence) sets CDR1 to GTSNPN and CDR2 to SVGIG. Trimming removed 0 bases from V and 2 bases from J, leaving 12 bases between the germline ends. The CDR3, cysteine through phenylalanine, is 15 amino acids long. This entry keeps only the CDR3 DNA: 45 bases, framed from base 1. A patient counted as having stable Graves' hyperthyroidism if no progression to ophthalmopathy occurred over 18 months of follow-up. Hyperthyroidism patients were aged 18 to 65 years and newly diagnosed, with disease duration of less than 2 months. Patients with uncontrolled infections, other autoimmune diseases, pregnancy or lactation were excluded. Diagnoses were established on the basis of clinical symptoms, serum thyroxine and TRAb, thyroid ultrasound, and orbital computed tomography. PBMCs were separated from 10 ml of fresh peripheral blood using Ficoll-Paque density gradient centrifugation. Total RNA was extracted using Trizol reagent, and RNA quality was assessed on an Agilent 2100 Bioanalyzer.

This clonotype was observed a handful of times. Its antigen target is currently unknown. No per-base quality is available; no much larger clone lies one base away. Source material: blood. The rearranged segments are TRBV30 and TRBJ2-3; no D gene is confidently identified. The TCR comes from a woman younger than 45 with Graves' hyperthyroidism. The nucleotide sequence is given as TGTGCCTGGAGTGTGAAGGGCCTCCTCACAGATACGCAGTATTTT. It translates to CAWSVKGLLTDTQYF.